Each of the 21 T cell receptor beta chains below was sequenced from the same sample in a study of regulatory T cells. For these receptors, no antigen is known. Amplification used 52 TRBV primers and 13 TRBJ primers. Here immunoSEQ multiplex PCR was the method, and the copy in TCRdb shows in-frame clones only, minus some. The data show approximately 40,000 clones, around 91% seen once. Overall study results and limits: Hydrophobic residues at CDR3 positions 6 and 7 were enriched in conventional CD4+ T cells of CD3G-deficient patients.

Sequenced material: conventional CD4+ T cells sorted from blood. Receptors originate from a person aged 18 to 30 with CD3G deficiency.

The chain has TRBV28 and TRBJ2-7; 8 bases match TRBD2. The germline CDR1 and CDR2 sequences are MDHEN and SYDVKM. Trimming cost V 1 base and J 4 bases; bases outside gene matches: 6. The CDR3 runs to 15 residues. The CDR3 nucleotides read TGTGCCAGCAGTTTATCCGGGACTAGATATTACGAGCAGTACTTC. It yields the protein CASSLSGTRYYEQYF.

This rearrangement joins TRBV28 to TRBJ2-7; 12 bases are shared with TRBD1. This CDR3 contains 15 residues. In germline, CDR1 is MDHEN, CDR2 SYDVKM. Germline trimming cut 4 bases from V and 6 bases from J; bases unmatched to any gene: 7. CDR3 bases: TGTGCCAGCAGTTCCCACGGGACAGGGGGCCGCGAGCAGTACTTC. Translated: CASSSHGTGGREQYF.

The V gene is TRBV7-9, the J gene TRBJ2-1; D call uncertain. The CDR3 extends over 13 amino acids. The V gene's germline CDR1 is SEHNR and CDR2 FQNEAQ (reference sequence). V was pared by 5 bases and J by 0 bases, with 5 bases between. CDR3 sequence reads: CASSPGSYNEQFF. For the CDR3, the DNA is TGTGCCAGCAGCCCTGGCTCCTACAATGAGCAGTTCTTC.

This chain connects TRBV20-1 to TRBJ1-3, with D perhaps TRBD1 (6 bases). Trimming took off 6 bases at V and 12 bases at J, with 15 bases between the two ends. CDR3 length: 11 residues. Germline assignment: CDR1 DFQATT and CDR2 SNEGSKA (reference sequence). The CDR3 DNA is TGCAGTGCCGCTTCGGGGGACAACATATATTTT. As protein: CSAASGDNIYF.

This chain joins TRBV21-1 and TRBJ1-1; the D call in the table, TRBD1, was not verified against the DNA. TRBV21-1 is a recognized pseudogene. The CDR3 length is 17 residues. DNA of the CDR3: TGTGCCAGCAGCAAAGGGCCGCCGGCAGGGGCAAACACTGAAGCTTTCTTT. Translated, it gives CASSKGPPAGANTEAFF.

V usage is TRBV28 and J usage is TRBJ2-7; D possibly corresponds to TRBD1 (5 bases). Germline V gives CDR1 MDHEN, CDR2 SYDVKM. The CDR3 is 11 residues long. Deletions cut 2 bases from V and 6 bases from J, with 5 bases between. In DNA, the CDR3 is TGTGCCAGCAGTTTACAGGGCGAGCAGTACTTC. Translating gives CASSLQGEQYF.

In its sample, this clone was seen once. The chain recombines TRBV6-1 with TRBJ2-7; the D call may be TRBD1 or TRBD2 (5 bases each). Trimming took off 6 bases at V and 7 bases at J, with 19 bases between the two ends. This CDR3 is built from 14 residues. The V gene's germline CDR1 is MNHNS and CDR2 SASEGT. The CDR3 sequence is CASSGDPMSLEQYF. Written as DNA, the CDR3 is TGTGCCAGCAGCGGGGACCCCATGAGCTTAGAGCAGTACTTC.

The rearrangement joins TRBV10-1 to TRBJ2-6; 7 bases align to TRBD1. Trimming at V came to 6 bases and at J to 3 bases, leaving 17 bases not matched to a gene. This CDR3 is 19 amino acids long. Germline V CDR1 and CDR2: WNHNN, SYGVQD (reference sequence). CDR3 coding DNA: TGCGCCAGCAGAAAAGGTGACAGGGCGCCTGTTTGTGGGGCCAACGTCCTGACTTTC. Translated, it gives CASRKGDRAPVCGANVLTF.

Points on this clone: Compared with germline, one end of the junction differs, possibly owing to a read error. The chain is built from TRBV10-3 and TRBJ1-1; no clear D gene. This CDR3 spans 13 amino acids. CDR1 ENHRY and CDR2 SYGVKD come from the germline V gene. The CDR3 spells CASSENFPGEAFF. The CDR3 coding sequence is TGTGCCAGCAGTGAGAATTTCCCGGGTGAAGCTTTCTTT.

The CDR3 DNA follows: TGTGCCAGCAGTCGGTCTGGGGCCAACGTCCTGACTTTC. Its protein product is CASSRSGANVLTF. J is TRBJ2-6 and V is TRBV7-9; D uncertain. The CDR3 covers 13 residues. Germline-derived CDR1 and CDR2 are SEHNR and FQNEAQ (reference sequence). Deletions cut 6 bases from V and 1 base from J, with 4 bases between.

This chain connects TRBV6-1 to TRBJ2-7, with 7 bases matching TRBD1. Germline V gene lookup returns CDR1 MNHNS and CDR2 SASEGT. This CDR3 is built from 14 residues. The V segment lost 4 bases and the J segment 3 bases; nucleotides outside the gene matches: 6. The CDR3 region has the DNA TGTGCCAGCAGTGTTGGACAGGCGAACTACGAGCAGTACTTC. It specifies CASSVGQANYEQYF.

By share of the sample, this clone is medium-sized. The chain is built from TRBV6-5 and TRBJ2-6; D not certain. V lost 6 bases and J lost 0, with 6 bases in between. The CDR3 contains 14 residues. Germline V gene sequence: CDR1 MNHEY, CDR2 SVGAGI. The CDR3 sequence is CASSRTSGANVLTF. CDR3 DNA: TGTGCCAGCAGCAGGACCTCTGGGGCCAACGTCCTGACTTTC.

The rearrangement joins TRBV10-3 to TRBJ1-2, with unresolved D. Trimming shortened V by 2 bases and J by 3 bases, and 7 bases separated the two germline ends. Per germline, CDR1 ENHRY and CDR2 SYGVKD. CDR3 length: 13 residues. This CDR3 reads CAISERGYYGYTF. The DNA for the CDR3 is TGTGCCATCAGTGAGCGGGGATACTATGGCTACACCTTC.

The chain links TRBV10-3 to TRBJ1-2; no firm D call. The V gene's germline CDR1 is ENHRY and CDR2 SYGVKD. Trimming took 0 bases from V and 8 from J, leaving 7 bases between them. The CDR3 is 12 residues long. The CDR3 DNA sequence: TGTGCCATCAGTGAGTCCGGAGACGGCTACACCTTC. This translates into CAISESGDGYTF.

The rearrangement links TRBV18 to TRBJ2-7; 10 nucleotides agree with TRBD2. The V gene end was trimmed by 3 bases and the J gene end by 7 bases; junction bases not matched to a gene: 12. The CDR3 totals 16 residues. The germline gives CDR1 KGHSH, CDR2 LQKENI. This CDR3 is CASSPSPSGGSGEQYF. The CDR3 region has the DNA TGTGCCAGCTCACCCTCTCCTAGCGGGGGATCGGGAGAGCAGTACTTC.

V usage is TRBV5-1 and J usage is TRBJ2-5, with D perhaps TRBD2 (6 bases). Germline V gene data show CDR1 as SGHRS and CDR2 as YFSETQ. This CDR3 spans 16 amino acids. V gave up 4 bases and J gave up 5 bases, with 21 bases separating them. In DNA form, the CDR3 reads TGCGCCAGCAGCCTTACCGGGTTCGGGGGTCTGGAGACCCAGTACTTC. Translating gives CASSLTGFGGLETQYF.

The chain carries TRBV7-8 and TRBJ2-7; D is unclear. Germline CDR1 reads SGHVS; CDR2 reads FQNEAQ. Between the trimmed V and J ends, which lost 1 base and 12 bases, there was a span of 16 bases. The CDR3 runs 13 residues. CDR3 residues: CASSLGFRTPRYF. CDR3 bases: TGTGCCAGCAGCTTAGGGTTTAGGACGCCCCGGTACTTC. The complete variable domain, with remaining parts taken from reference TRBV7-8 and TRBJ2-7, reads GAGVSQSPRYKVAKRGQDVALRCDPISGHVSLFWYQQALGQGPEFLTYFQNEAQLDKSGLPSDRFFAERPEGSVSTLKIQRTQQEDSAVYLCASSLGFRTPRYFGPGTRLTVT.

This sequence joins TRBV28 and TRBJ1-5; D is unclear. Germline V gene lookup returns CDR1 MDHEN and CDR2 SYDVKM. The CDR3 sequence is 13 residues long. DNA for the CDR3: TGTGCGACCGGCGGCGGGCCGAATCAGCCCCAGCATTTT. This codes for CATGGGPNQPQHF. Complete variable domain (other parts from reference TRBV28 and TRBJ1-5): DVKVTQSSRYLVKRTGEKVFLECVQDMDHENMFWYRQDPGLGLRLIYFSYDVKMKEKGDIPEGYSVSREKKERFSLILESASTNQTSMYLCATGGGPNQPQHFGDGTRLSIL.

The table lists this clone with a few counts. The CDR3 region is CASSSQFGGYTF. Here the CDR3 DNA reads TGTGCCAGCAGTTCCCAGTTTGGGGGCTACACCTTC. The genes are TRBV28 and TRBJ1-2; no clear D. Germline V gene data show CDR1 as MDHEN and CDR2 as SYDVKM. V lost 4 bases, J lost 8 bases, and 11 bases lay in between. CDR3 length: 12 residues.

J is TRBJ1-5 and V is TRBV28, with D maybe TRBD1 (6 bases). Trimming removed 9 bases at V and 6 bases at J, with 15 bases between. The germline CDR1 and CDR2 sequences are MDHEN and SYDVKM. This CDR3 contains 13 residues. CDR3 loop: CASNRALVQPQHF. CDR3 sequence (DNA): TGTGCCAGTAACAGGGCTTTGGTTCAGCCCCAGCATTTT.

This clone has a single count. The rearrangement links TRBV28 to TRBJ1-5; possible D gene TRBD1, 6 bases. CDR1 MDHEN and CDR2 SYDVKM come from the germline V gene. The CDR3 has 15 amino acids. V lost 3 bases, J lost 7 bases, and 16 bases lay in between. CDR3 in DNA: TGTGCCAGCAGTTTTGTGGGGGCGCGAGGGCAGCCCCAGCATTTT. Amino acids: CASSFVGARGQPQHF.